What follows are 11 T cell receptor beta chains derived from one specimen sequenced in a study of blood T cells in healthy people across ages. PCR was performed a second time for roughly 7 to 11 cycles using a sample-barcoded 5' primer and a J-beta primer mix. TCRdb used MiXCR to reprocess the 5' RACE reads, holding one entry per CDR3 protein. The sample lists about 690,000 distinct CDR3 sequences, approximately 40% occurring once. Sequenced: blood. These receptors all stem from an elderly man in good health.

The genes are TRBV14 and TRBJ2-3; D may be TRBD1 or TRBD2 (5 bases each). Germline CDR1 is SGHDN and CDR2 is FVKESK. V was trimmed by 2 bases and J by 10 bases, leaving 16 bases between them. The CDR3 runs to 14 residues. The CDR3 DNA is TGTGCCAGCAGCCAATTTGAGGGGAGCGCCGCGCAGTATTTT. Translating it yields CASSQFEGSAAQYF.

In its sample, this clonotype was seen a few times. V gene TRBV6-2 or TRBV6-3 combines with J gene TRBJ1-5; possibly TRBD1 for D (6 bases). Germline CDR1 reads MNHEY; CDR2 reads SVGEGT. This CDR3 comprises 15 residues. V lost 6 bases and J 1 base, leaving 13 bases between the germline ends. The CDR3 DNA reads as TGTGCCAGCAGCCGCAGGGGCCTAAGCAATCAGCCCCAGCATTTT. Its translation is CASSRRGLSNQPQHF.

The genes are TRBV11-2 and TRBJ2-4; D might be TRBD1 (5 bases). Near its end, the DNA agrees better with TRBJ2-7, so the J call may be wrong. Germline loops: CDR1 SGHAT, CDR2 FQNNGV. The CDR3 is 13 amino acids. CDR3 coding DNA: TGTGCCAGCAGCTCAGGGCTAGTTGACGAGCAGTACTTC. Encoded protein: CASSSGLVDEQYF.

The chain couples TRBV4-1 to TRBJ2-7; tentative D call: TRBD2 (6 bases). This CDR3 contains 15 residues. Trimming took off 3 bases at V and 0 bases at J, with 12 bases between the two ends. Germline V gene lookup returns CDR1 MGHRA and CDR2 YSYEKL. This CDR3 reads CASSQTRALSYEQYF. CDR3 DNA: TGCGCCAGCAGCCAGACTAGAGCTCTCTCCTACGAGCAGTACTTC.

The sample holds a few counts of this clonotype. The chain employs TRBV20-1 and TRBJ2-3; TRBD2 agrees at 9 bases. The CDR3 length is 13 residues. Germline V CDR1 and CDR2: DFQATT, SNEGSKA (reference sequence). J lost 3 bases, V lost 4 bases, and 2 bases had no gene match. The CDR3 DNA is TGCAGTGCTAACCTAGCGGGGACAGATACGCAGTATTTT. This translates into CSANLAGTDTQYF.

Regarding this clonotype: With a much larger clone just one base away, this may be a read error. The V call is TRBV3-1, the J call TRBJ2-1; 7 positions match TRBD1. The CDR3 covers 15 residues. In germline, CDR1 is LGHDT, CDR2 YNNKEL (reference sequence). This CDR3 is CASSPDRDAYNVQFF. DNA of the CDR3: TGTGCCAGCAGCCCCGACAGGGACGCCTACAATGTGCAGTTCTTC.

This clonotype occurred once. The chain has TRBV11-1 and TRBJ2-3, with 9 bases that match TRBD1. Germline assignment: CDR1 SGHAT and CDR2 FQDESV (reference sequence). The length of the CDR3 is 21 residues. Losses at the gene ends were 4 bases for V and 3 bases for J; bases not matched to a gene: 23. DNA of the CDR3: TGTGCCAGCAGCTCCCCGACCCCAGGGACAGGGAATTCGGAGGGGACAGATACGCAGTATTTT. Amino acids: CASSSPTPGTGNSEGTDTQYF.

This clonotype has just a few counts. V gene TRBV10-3 combines with J gene TRBJ1-1; perhaps TRBD1 as D (5 bases). Trimming removed 3 bases from V and 0 bases from J, with 11 bases in between. CDR3 size: 15 residues. CDR1 and CDR2 (germline): ENHRY, SYGVKD. CDR3 sequence (DNA): TGTGCCATCAGTGAATCCCAGGGCCTGAACACTGAAGCTTTCTTT. Translated, it gives CAISESQGLNTEAFF.

This clonotype was seen many times. The rearrangement uses TRBV7-2 and TRBJ2-1, with unresolved D. This CDR3 region has 12 residues. The V and J ends lost 1 base and 15 bases respectively, with 13 bases between them. Germline V gene sequence: CDR1 SGHTA, CDR2 FQGNSA. The CDR3 DNA is TGTGCCAGCAGCTTAGATAGCCACCGGTGGTTCTTC. It is translated as CASSLDSHRWFF.

This clonotype was counted between two and nine times. The chain recombines TRBV7-9 with TRBJ2-5, with a possible D match to TRBD2 (6 bases). The CDR3 loop spans 15 amino acids. Germline V gene lookup returns CDR1 SEHNR and CDR2 FQNEAQ (reference sequence). V dropped 1 base and J dropped 1 base, with 10 bases sitting between them. The CDR3 protein is CASSLGGDFQETQYF. The DNA for the CDR3 is TGTGCCAGCAGCTTAGGGGGGGACTTCCAAGAGACCCAGTACTTC.

The V call is TRBV2, the J call TRBJ2-1; D is unclear. V lost 8 bases and J 8 bases, leaving 7 bases between the germline ends. The CDR3 contains 10 residues. Germline V gene lookup returns CDR1 SNHLY and CDR2 FYNNEI. The CDR3 loop is CASRLYEQFF. CDR3 in DNA: TGTGCCAGCCGGCTCTATGAGCAGTTCTTC.